A selection of T cell receptor beta chains follows, all from one sample in a study of blood T cell repertoires in COVID-19. Some clones are missing from TCRdb's copy, which holds only in-frame ones; the method was immunoSEQ multiplex PCR. This sample has about 150,000 clones, with 88% found just once. Sequencing input: peripheral blood. The source is a human donor with COVID-19, enrolled during active disease. The donor label of this sample is uncertain. CDR3s include the opening cysteine and the closing phenylalanine or tryptophan. D genes are given only for firm matches. The size of a clone is reported for some rows only, either as once, few or many, or as a class for expanded clones.

cdr3_length	clone_size	v_call	d_call	j_call	cdr3_nt	cdr3_aa
14	-	TRBV11-1	-	TRBJ2-5	TGTGCCAGCAGCTTAGGAGGGGGCCAAGAGACCCAGTACTTC	CASSLGGGQETQYF
12	-	TRBV6-5	-	TRBJ2-3	TGTGCCAGCAGTCTAGGCTCAGATACGCAGTATTTT	CASSLGSDTQYF
15	-	TRBV5-1	TRBD1	TRBJ2-3	TGCGCCAGCAGGCACCGGGACAGTGGCATCGGTACGCAGTATTTT	CASRHRDSGIGTQYF
16	-	TRBV11-2	TRBD2	TRBJ2-7	TGTGCCAGCAGCTTAGGCGTAGCGGGGGCAACCTACGAGCAGTACTTC	CASSLGVAGATYEQYF
15	-	TRBV2	-	TRBJ1-2	TGTGCCAGCACCCGAGAGATGAGCAGGGACTATGGCTACACCTTC	CASTREMSRDYGYTF
16	-	TRBV6-5	TRBD1	TRBJ2-5	TGTGCCAGCAGTTACTCGGACAGGGGGTACCAAGAGACCCAGTACTTC	CASSYSDRGYQETQYF
17	-	TRBV27	TRBD1	TRBJ2-6	TGTGCCAGCAGCTCTAGGGGACAGTTCTCTGGGGCCAACGTCCTGACTTTC	CASSSRGQFSGANVLTF
15	-	TRBV19	TRBD1	TRBJ1-1	TGTGCCAGTGGGGCCGGGACAGACCTTTACACTGAAGCTTTCTTT	CASGAGTDLYTEAFF
12	-	TRBV13	-	TRBJ1-2	TGTGCCAGCAACAGGAATAGCTATGGCTACACCTTC	CASNRNSYGYTF
17	-	TRBV7-6	TRBD1	TRBJ2-3	TGTGCCAGCAGCTTAGCGACAGGGGGACAATTCGCGGATACGCAGTATTTT	CASSLATGGQFADTQYF
12	-	TRBV19	-	TRBJ1-5	TGTGCCAGTACCCAGGGAAATCAGCCCCAGCATTTT	CASTQGNQPQHF
17	-	TRBV6-2/TRBV6-3	-	TRBJ2-7	TGTGCCAGCAGTTCCCTCGTATCGCCGGCAGGGTGGCACGAGCAGTACTTC	CASSSLVSPAGWHEQYF
16	-	TRBV6-4	TRBD1	TRBJ1-2	TGTGCCAGCAGCGCGGGCGTTGGACAGGGGAACTATGGCTACACCTTC	CASSAGVGQGNYGYTF
15	-	TRBV9	-	TRBJ2-3	TGTGCCAGCAGCGCCCGAGGGGGGGGCACAGATACGCAGTATTTT	CASSARGGGTDTQYF
13	-	TRBV5-1	TRBD1	TRBJ2-7	TGCGCCAGCGCTGACAGGGGGCCCTACGAGCAGTACTTC	CASADRGPYEQYF
15	-	TRBV11-2	TRBD1	TRBJ1-2	TGTGCCAGCAGCTTAGATGGCGCCAGGGGGTTTGGCTACACCTTC	CASSLDGARGFGYTF
16	-	TRBV13	TRBD2	TRBJ2-7	TGTGCCAGCAGCCGAGGGGCGGGAGGGGCGTCCTACGAGCAGTACTTC	CASSRGAGGASYEQYF
18	-	TRBV15	-	TRBJ2-6	TGTGCCACCAGCGAGCCTGGGCAGAGCTTCTCTGGGGCCAACGTCCTGACTTTC	CATSEPGQSFSGANVLTF
12	-	TRBV10-1	-	TRBJ2-3	TGCGCCAGCAGTGAGTCGGGGCCTACGCAGTATTTT	CASSESGPTQYF
13	-	TRBV16	-	TRBJ1-3	TGTGCCAGCAGCCAATCGTCGGGGAGCACCATATATTTT	CASSQSSGSTIYF
15	-	TRBV7-9	-	TRBJ1-6	TGTGCCAGCAGCGCCCCCGGTGGCGGCAATTCACCCCTCCACTTT	CASSAPGGGNSPLHF
14	-	TRBV2	-	TRBJ2-5	TGTGCCAGCAGGGGTCGGGACAACCAAGAGACCCAGTACTTC	CASRGRDNQETQYF
14	-	TRBV18	TRBD1	TRBJ1-5	TGTGCCAGCTCACGACAGGGCTTAAATCAGCCCCAGCATTTT	CASSRQGLNQPQHF
14	few	TRBV3-1/TRBV3-2	-	TRBJ1-1	TGTGCCAGCAGCCAAGGTGCGGGAGGGGGGGCTTCTTTCTTT	CASSQGAGGGASFF
14	-	TRBV3-1/TRBV3-2	-	TRBJ2-7	TGTGCCAGCAGCCAGGACACAATCTCCTACGAGCAGTACTTC	CASSQDTISYEQYF
14	-	TRBV2	-	TRBJ2-1	TGTGCCAGCAGTGCGACTATGGTGGTCAATGAGCAGTTCTTC	CASSATMVVNEQFF
15	once	TRBV6-5	-	TRBJ2-7	TGTGCCAGCAGTTACTCGCAGGGCGCAGCCTACGAGCAGTACTTC	CASSYSQGAAYEQYF
18	-	TRBV3-1/TRBV3-2	TRBD1	TRBJ1-6	TGTGCCAGCAGCCGAGGCAGGGGGAGCTCTTCGGATAATTCACCCCTCCACTTT	CASSRGRGSSSDNSPLHF
15	-	TRBV15	TRBD1	TRBJ2-7	TGTGCCACCAGCAGACGCCGGGACAGGGGCCACGAGCAGTACTTC	CATSRRRDRGHEQYF
17	few	TRBV5-1	TRBD1	TRBJ1-2	TGCGCCAGCAGCCGGAGCACGCCGGGACAGGGGGCCCATGGCTACACCTTC	CASSRSTPGQGAHGYTF
16	-	TRBV27	TRBD1	TRBJ2-3	TGTGCCAGCAGTTTATTAGGGACAGGGAGGACAGATACGCAGTATTTT	CASSLLGTGRTDTQYF
18	-	TRBV6-2/TRBV6-3	TRBD1	TRBJ2-2	TGTGCCAGCAGCCCTACCCTATGGACAGGAAAGGTCACCGGGGAGCTGTTTTTT	CASSPTLWTGKVTGELFF